This paragraph covers one T cell receptor beta chain sequence. This clone appeared a single time. It lacks a known antigen. Per-base qualities were not stored, and no clone one base away is much larger. The collaborating institutions used their own protocols to collect whole blood in K2EDTA tubes. For TCRbeta analysis, collaborators shipped samples as frozen whole blood, isolated PBMCs, or DNA extracted from either of those sample types. TCRbeta CDR3 regions were amplified from genomic DNA by means of the immunoSEQ Assay, a bias-controlled multiplex PCR. The paper's processing steps were these. The number of nucleated cells in each sample was estimated by amplification of reference gene primers within the assay. To quantify the absolute abundance of each unique TCRbeta CDR3 rearrangement, sequence reads were collapsed and filtered. Productive Simpson clonality was computed per sample as the square root of Simpson's diversity index over productive rearrangements. Entries here come from immuneACCESS through TCRdb and include only in-frame sequences with V and J called. Some clones fail to appear in such tables; in the studies checked, an unresolved V gene covers under half of the shortfall, and the cause of the remainder is unknown. From that table come the V and J calls and clone size; the DNA was used to work out D and trimming. In this sample the table shows tens of thousands of clones, roughly nine tenths of which occur a single time. The ten largest clones take up about 3% of the sample.

The source of the sample is a study of blood T cell repertoires in COVID-19 (dated by TCRdb to between 2020 and 2021). Concerning the study at large: The collaborator samples originated in the United States, Italy and Spain and spanned the acute and convalescent phases of COVID-19. The material from the prospective study consisted of cDNA or gDNA derived from T cells, B-cell-depleted T cells, or PBMCs. Subjects who had been exposed to COVID-19, were actively infected with it, or had recovered from it provided the deeply sampled blood TCRbeta repertoires that made up the dataset. A freely available public database, intended as a resource for researchers studying the immune response to SARS-CoV-2, is where the repertoires were released. The samples were drawn from the first 160 participants of the ongoing ImmuneRACE study and from over a thousand subjects provided by 6 global collaborators. Nearly every sample came with metadata listing a de-identified subject ID, COVID-19 status, age in years and sex. Where available, HLA class I and class II types were taken from metadata supplied by the sample provider and were not determined by assay-based typing.

Overall study outcomes, separate from this receptor: How much clinical and demographic metadata was included differed by source and by participant, and the metadata was provided uncurated.

Sequenced: peripheral blood. This receptor was identified in a woman between 45 and 65 years old with active or convalescent COVID-19.

This receptor has the CDR3 CASSQGYGGNQPQHF. The sequence in DNA is TGTGCCAGCAGCCAAGGTTACGGGGGGAATCAGCCCCAGCATTTT. This chain is built from TRBV3-1 (or the pseudogene TRBV3-2) and TRBJ1-5; the D region possibly corresponds to TRBD1 (5 bases align). The CDR3 has 15 amino acids, counting the end cysteine and phenylalanine. Solely the CDR3 DNA is kept, with 45 bases framed from the first base. V and J are truncated by 1 base and 4 bases respectively, leaving an intervening sequence of 11 bases. For CDR1 and CDR2, the germline V gene (reference sequence) lists LGHDT and YNNKEL.